A selection of T cell receptor beta chains follows, all from one sample in a study of T cell repertoires in cytomegalovirus infection. These receptors have no identified antigens. TCRdb analysed the reads with MiXCR anew, one entry per CDR3 protein. The table has approximately 990,000 distinct CDR3 sequences, 30% to 40% seen once. This sample comprised cultured CD8+ T cells from PBMCs, obtained from culture after CMV antigen stimulation. The receptors originated from a human donor in good health (CMV status not recorded). Some clones in this sample may be carry-over from other donors' samples. Both conserved end residues are part of each CDR3. The D gene is left open where the match is weak. Size values are once, few and many counts, or a class for expanded clones, and some rows have none.

D	size	V	J	DNA	CDR3
TRBD1	many	TRBV7-6	TRBJ1-3	TGTGCCAGCAGCCGAAGACCGGGACAGGGAAACACCATATATTTT	CASSRRPGQGNTIYF
.	.	TRBV10-3	TRBJ2-1	TGTGCCATCAGTGATTTGGGCTGGGCGAAGGGCTCCTACAATGAGCAGTTCTTC	CAISDLGWAKGSYNEQFF
.	.	TRBV7-6	TRBJ1-2	TGTGCTAGCAGCGTACGGGAGAGCGGAAGGACCTTC	CASSVRESGRTF
TRBD1	.	TRBV19	TRBJ1-1	TGTGCCAGTGGCCCCCTACAGGGGACTGAAGCTTTCTTT	CASGPLQGTEAFF
.	few	TRBV6-2/TRBV6-3	TRBJ2-1	TGTGCCAGCGATCCACGTCTCAGCTCCTACAATGAGCAGTTCTTC	CASDPRLSSYNEQFF
.	many	TRBV7-2	TRBJ2-3	TGTGCCAGCAGCTTAGAGGGGGAAAAAACAGATACGCAGTATTTT	CASSLEGEKTDTQYF
TRBD2	.	TRBV7-9	TRBJ2-7	TGTGCCAGCAGCCCTGCGGGGGGCAATTCCTACGAGCAGTACTTC	CASSPAGGNSYEQYF
.	.	TRBV10-3	TRBJ2-3	TGTGCCATCAGTGAGTGGGGGCTGGCAGATACGCAGTATTTT	CAISEWGLADTQYF
TRBD1	few	TRBV28	TRBJ1-4	TGTGCCAGCAGTTTGGAGGGGGCGCTTAATGAAAAACTGTTTTTT	CASSLEGALNEKLFF
.	.	TRBV7-6	TRBJ2-1	TGTACCAGCAGCCTGAACTGGAGGGGCTACAATGAGCAGTTCTTC	CTSSLNWRGYNEQFF
TRBD2	few	TRBV6-5	TRBJ2-2	TGTGCCAGCAGCCCCCGGGGAGGGGTCGGCACCGGGGAGCTGTTTTTT	CASSPRGGVGTGELFF
.	.	TRBV12-3/TRBV12-4	TRBJ1-2	TGTGCCAGCAGTTTACGGGGGCCCGGCGGCTACACCTTC	CASSLRGPGGYTF
TRBD1	few	TRBV25-1	TRBJ1-6	TGTGCCAGTCGGGACAGCGGTAGCTCCTATAATTCACCCCTCCACTTT	CASRDSGSSYNSPLHF
TRBD1	.	TRBV11-2	TRBJ1-2	TGTGCCAGCAGCTCAACCTACAGGGGAGGCTACACCTTC	CASSSTYRGGYTF
TRBD2	.	TRBV6-5	TRBJ2-2	TGTGCCAGCATACCCTCGCGGGGGGTTATCACCGGGGAGCTGTTTTTT	CASIPSRGVITGELFF
.	once	TRBV5-8	TRBJ1-1	TGTGCCAGCAGCTCTTATCAGGGATCCACTGAAGCTTTCTTT	CASSSYQGSTEAFF
.	many	TRBV7-8	TRBJ2-5	TGTGCCAGCACCCCGGGGTGGGGACTGTTACAAGAGACCCAGTACTTC	CASTPGWGLLQETQYF
TRBD2	few	TRBV15	TRBJ2-3	TGTGCCACCAGCAGAGTCATCCGGCGGGGGGGCACAGATACGCAGTATTTT	CATSRVIRRGGTDTQYF
TRBD1	.	TRBV7-6	TRBJ2-2	TGTGCCAGCAGCTCACCCACCACCGGGCACGGACAGGCGAACGGGGAGCTGTTTTTT	CASSSPTTGHGQANGELFF
TRBD1	few	TRBV24-1	TRBJ2-1	TGTGCCACCAGTGACCGACAGGGCCCGCATTGGGAGCAGTTCTTC	CATSDRQGPHWEQFF
.	.	TRBV9	TRBJ1-1	TGTGCCAGCAGCCCAGACGACAGTGAAGCTTTCTTT	CASSPDDSEAFF
.	.	TRBV27	TRBJ1-6	TGTGCCAGCAGTCCGGACCATCGGTCCCATAATTCACCCCTCCACTTT	CASSPDHRSHNSPLHF
.	few	TRBV12-3/TRBV12-4	TRBJ1-2	TGTGCCAGCAGCAAAACAGGTCCCGTTGATGGCTACACCTTC	CASSKTGPVDGYTF
TRBD1	.	TRBV7-9	TRBJ2-5	TGTGCCAGCAGCCAGGGGACAGGGCCCCAAGAGACCCAGTACTTC	CASSQGTGPQETQYF
TRBD2	.	TRBV27	TRBJ2-4	TGTGCCAGCAGTTCCGGACTAGCGGTGGTCAAAAACATTCAGTACTTC	CASSSGLAVVKNIQYF
TRBD1	few	TRBV4-2	TRBJ1-3	TGTGCCAGCAGCCAGGGAACAGGGGTTGAAAACACCATATATTTT	CASSQGTGVENTIYF
.	few	TRBV7-9	TRBJ1-6	TGTGCCAGCAGCTTGGGGTCGGGGTTCTCACCCCTCCACTTT	CASSLGSGFSPLHF
.	many	TRBV7-9	TRBJ2-7	TGTGCCAGCAGCCCCCGCCCCTACGAGCAGTACTTC	CASSPRPYEQYF
TRBD1	.	TRBV10-3	TRBJ1-3	TGTGCCATCAGTGGCGGACAGGGAGTCCCTGGAAACACCATATATTTT	CAISGGQGVPGNTIYF
.	.	TRBV6-5	TRBJ1-6	TGTGCCAGCAGTTACTCGAGAGGCGAATATTCACCCCTCCACTTT	CASSYSRGEYSPLHF
.	.	TRBV4-1	TRBJ2-3	TGCGCCAGCAGCCAAGAGATGCCAGATACGCAGTATTTT	CASSQEMPDTQYF
.	few	TRBV19	TRBJ1-1	TGTGCCAGTAGTATATGGAATTTGGACACTGAAGCTTTCTTT	CASSIWNLDTEAFF
.	many	TRBV7-9	TRBJ1-2	TGTGCCAGCAGCTCCTGGGCGCCTAACTATGGCTACACCTTC	CASSSWAPNYGYTF
.	few	TRBV28	TRBJ2-1	TGTGCCAGCAGTTTGATTGTGAGTGGAAGATTGTACAATGAGCAGTTCTTC	CASSLIVSGRLYNEQFF
.	.	TRBV14	TRBJ2-2	TGTGTCAGCAGCCAAGAGAAAAGGGGGATCGGGGAGCTGTTTTTT	CVSSQEKRGIGELFF
.	.	TRBV7-6	TRBJ2-1	TGTGCCAGCGCCCCCCTCAGGGAGAATGAGCAGTTCTTC	CASAPLRENEQFF
TRBD2	.	TRBV7-9	TRBJ2-1	TGTGCCAGCAGCCCTGGTAGGGGACTAGCGGGGGGGCCGTCCTACAATGAGCAGTTCTTC	CASSPGRGLAGGPSYNEQFF
.	.	TRBV25-1	TRBJ2-7	TGTGCCAGCAGTGAATCCGGCAGGAGGTTGGGGGAGCAGTACTTC	CASSESGRRLGEQYF
.	many	TRBV7-9	TRBJ1-1	TGTGCCAGCAGCCCGGGAGGCGGGGGGTGGACTGAAGCTTTCTTT	CASSPGGGGWTEAFF
.	.	TRBV7-6	TRBJ2-1	TGTGCTAGCAGCTTAGCCTTGGACTCCTCGAATGAGCAGTTCTTC	CASSLALDSSNEQFF
.	.	TRBV12-5	TRBJ2-5	TGTGCTAGTGCCCATTATCGCGAGACCCAGTACTTC	CASAHYRETQYF
.	.	TRBV9	TRBJ2-1	TGTGCCAGCAGCGTAGACCTCCCCGAGGTAGCCGATAAAGGCAATGAGCAGTTCTTC	CASSVDLPEVADKGNEQFF
.	.	TRBV6-2/TRBV6-3	TRBJ2-5	TGTGCCAGCAGTTATCTCCCTGGCCAAGAGACCCAGTACTTC	CASSYLPGQETQYF
TRBD1	.	TRBV7-9	TRBJ1-4	TGTGCCAGCAGCTTAGGAATTGACAGGGCGTACGAGGTCGAAAAACTGTTTTTT	CASSLGIDRAYEVEKLFF
.	few	TRBV4-1	TRBJ2-3	TGCGCCAGCAGCCAAGCAAATGGGGGGCAGACACGAGATACGCAGTATTTT	CASSQANGGQTRDTQYF
.	few	TRBV14	TRBJ1-4	TGTGCCAGCAGCCAAGATCTTCTCCGACACAGTTTTGGAAAACTGTTTTTT	CASSQDLLRHSFGKLFF
TRBD1	many	TRBV7-9	TRBJ1-5	TGTGCCAGCAGCTACGGACAGGAGAATCAGCCCCAGCATTTT	CASSYGQENQPQHF
.	few	TRBV27	TRBJ2-2	TGTGCGGTCGGCGGGGAAGGGGAGCTGTTTTTT	CAVGGEGELFF